This T cell receptor beta chain was recovered during a study of shared clonotypes between healthy human individuals. Study-wide results and caveats: Tissues were not sampled, only blood, and their repertoires likely differ.

Notes on this clone: No antigen is known for it.

The protocol was immunoSEQ multiplex PCR, while the TCRdb copy is restricted to in-frame clones and leaves out a portion. The sample holds about 490,000 clones, approximately 80% seen once. The receptor comes from a woman aged 40 to 50 in good health. Some clones in this sample may be carry-over from other donors' samples. The sequencing input was PBMCs.

The CDR3: CASSLATSTGELFF. The DNA of the CDR3 is TGTGCCAGCAGCTTAGCAACTAGCACCGGGGAGCTGTTTTTT. The chain has TRBV7-9 and TRBJ2-2, with D perhaps TRBD2 (5 bases). The CDR3 totals 14 residues. Germline V CDR1 and CDR2: SEHNR, FQNEAQ (reference sequence). The germline V and J ends were trimmed by 0 bases and 4 bases, with 6 bases remaining between them.